Listed below are T cell receptor beta chains from one sample, sequenced in a study of blood T cell repertoires in COVID-19. Data came from immunoSEQ multiplex PCR; TCRdb stores just in-frame clones and leaves some out. The repertoire holds over 200,000 clones, with roughly 91% as singletons. Sample: peripheral blood. These receptors all come from a woman between 40 and 50 years old who had recovered from COVID-19. CDR3s include the opening cysteine and the closing phenylalanine or tryptophan. A D gene is named only where the DNA matches it firmly.

TRBV11-2	TRBJ1-2	-	CASSLHGGRGGYTF
TRBV7-2	TRBJ2-3	-	CASTPPGVTDTQYF
TRBV5-1	TRBJ1-2	TRBD1	CATQGAGYGYTF
TRBV24-1	TRBJ1-2	-	CATSDLQAGGYTF
TRBV5-1	TRBJ2-3	TRBD2	CASSHGLARPDTQYF
TRBV30	TRBJ1-2	-	CAWSSGREYGYTF
TRBV18	TRBJ1-3	-	CASSLTDTSGNTIYF
TRBV10-3	TRBJ1-1	-	CAISESREAFF
TRBV3-1/TRBV3-2	TRBJ1-1	TRBD1	CASSQPGQGASGTEAFF
TRBV19	TRBJ1-1	TRBD1	CASSLRGGQGRGAFF
TRBV5-1	TRBJ2-7	TRBD1	CASSLTGGFFNEQYF
TRBV6-6	TRBJ1-5	-	CASSYPDSYSNQPQHF
TRBV27	TRBJ1-4	TRBD1	CASSFGGQGTLKVGEKLFF
TRBV7-3	TRBJ2-5	-	CASSPGVRGETQYF
TRBV2	TRBJ2-2	-	CASSDSGPNTGELFF
TRBV20-1	TRBJ2-5	-	CSAGLQETQYF
TRBV18	TRBJ1-5	TRBD1	CASSPRGQGNQPQHF
TRBV14	TRBJ2-1	TRBD2	CASSQDGGGTNEQFF
TRBV7-2	TRBJ1-4	TRBD1	CASSPQGRGLANEKLFF
TRBV30	TRBJ1-2	TRBD1	CAWKGGDRPYGYTF
TRBV27	TRBJ2-1	TRBD2	CASIVRLAGAHEQFF
TRBV18	TRBJ2-3	-	CASSPDSGLSTDTQYF
TRBV29-1	TRBJ2-3	-	CSVEGGAQGPRLDTQYF
TRBV3-1/TRBV3-2	TRBJ2-7	TRBD2	CASSQGTSYYEQYF